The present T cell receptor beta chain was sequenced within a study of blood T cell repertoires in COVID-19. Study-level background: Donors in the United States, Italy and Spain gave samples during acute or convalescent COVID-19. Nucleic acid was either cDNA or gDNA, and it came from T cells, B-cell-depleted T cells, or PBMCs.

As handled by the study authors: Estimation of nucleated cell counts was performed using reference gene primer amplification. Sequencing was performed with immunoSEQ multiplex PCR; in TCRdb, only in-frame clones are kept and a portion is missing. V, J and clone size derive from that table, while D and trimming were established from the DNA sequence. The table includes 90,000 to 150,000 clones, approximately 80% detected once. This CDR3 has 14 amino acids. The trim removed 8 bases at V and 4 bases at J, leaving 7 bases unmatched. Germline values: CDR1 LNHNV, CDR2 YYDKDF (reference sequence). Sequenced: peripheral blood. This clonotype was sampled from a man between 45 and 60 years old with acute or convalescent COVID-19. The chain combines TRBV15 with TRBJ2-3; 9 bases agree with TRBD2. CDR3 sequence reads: CATGGREGADTQYF. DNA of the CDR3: TGTGCCACCGGGGGGCGGGAGGGCGCAGATACGCAGTATTTT.